This T cell receptor (beta chain) is from a study of OX40 agonist ivuxolimab in advanced cancers. Turning to the study itself: At 0.01 to 10 mg/kg, ivuxolimab was administered intravenously to patients every 2 weeks.

Measured with immunoSEQ multiplex PCR; TCRdb has only the in-frame clones, and not every one. The profile covers tens of thousands of clones, with roughly 80% appearing a single time and less than 25% taken by the ten largest. Trimming stripped 6 bases from V and 5 bases from J, with 16 bases between. Germline V gene sequence: CDR1 SEHNR, CDR2 FQNEAQ (reference sequence). CDR3 length: 14 amino acids. Exclusion applied to patients with autoimmune disease history or systemic immunosuppression. Blood specimens came from baseline, cycle 4 day 1, and cycle 7 day 1. This receptor was taken from an adult with an advanced solid tumor such as melanoma, head and neck, liver or kidney cancer. Sequences were derived from CD4+ or CD8+ T cells sorted from blood, sampled in a trial of the OX40 agonist ivuxolimab. The chain links TRBV7-9 to TRBJ1-1; D perhaps matches TRBD1 (6 bases). The CDR3 DNA follows: TGTGCCAGCAGTCGAGAGGGGGGGAGAACTGAAGCTTTCTTT. It yields the protein CASSREGGRTEAFF.